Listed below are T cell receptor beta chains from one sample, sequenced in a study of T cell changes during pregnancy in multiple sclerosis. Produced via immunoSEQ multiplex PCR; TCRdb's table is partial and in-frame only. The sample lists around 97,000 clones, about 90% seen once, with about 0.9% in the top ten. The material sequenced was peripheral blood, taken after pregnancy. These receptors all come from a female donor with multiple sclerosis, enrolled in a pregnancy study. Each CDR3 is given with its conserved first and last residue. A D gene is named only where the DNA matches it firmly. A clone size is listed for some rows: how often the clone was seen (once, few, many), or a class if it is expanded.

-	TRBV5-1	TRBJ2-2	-	CASSYPLGTGELFF	TGCGCCAGCAGTTACCCACTAGGGACCGGGGAGCTGTTTTTT
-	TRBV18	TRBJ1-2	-	CASSPRQDVSNYGYTF	TGTGCCAGCTCACCCCGACAGGATGTATCCAACTATGGCTACACCTTC
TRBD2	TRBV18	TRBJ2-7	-	CASSLGTSSYEQYF	TGTGCCAGCTCACTTGGGACTAGCTCCTACGAGCAGTACTTC
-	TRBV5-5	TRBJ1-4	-	CASSQLATNEKLFF	TGTGCCAGCAGCCAACTTGCAACTAATGAAAAACTGTTTTTT
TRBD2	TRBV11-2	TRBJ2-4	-	CASSAREGRNIQYF	TGTGCCAGCAGCGCCCGGGAGGGCCGGAACATTCAGTACTTC
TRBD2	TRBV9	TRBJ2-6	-	CASSPRGGPSGANVLTF	TGTGCCAGCAGCCCCCGGGGGGGCCCATCTGGGGCCAACGTCCTGACTTTC
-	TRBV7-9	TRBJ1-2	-	CASSLASPGSGGYTF	TGTGCCAGCAGCTTAGCGAGCCCGGGTTCAGGGGGCTACACCTTC
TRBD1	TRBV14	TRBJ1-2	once	CASSQVWDSYGYTF	TGTGCCAGCAGCCAAGTTTGGGACAGCTATGGCTACACCTTC
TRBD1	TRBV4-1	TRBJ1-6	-	CASSQVSRGRSPLHF	TGCGCCAGCAGCCAAGTGTCCAGGGGGCGATCACCCCTCCACTTT
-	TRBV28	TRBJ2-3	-	CASSPLRDTQYF	TGTGCCAGCAGCCCCTTGAGAGATACGCAGTATTTT
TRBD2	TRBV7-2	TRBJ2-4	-	CASSSPGRNIQYF	TGTGCCAGCAGCTCACCCGGGAGGAACATTCAGTACTTC
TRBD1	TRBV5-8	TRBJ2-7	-	CASSPTGGRWYEQYF	TGTGCCAGCAGCCCAACAGGGGGCAGATGGTACGAGCAGTACTTC
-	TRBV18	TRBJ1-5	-	CASSPSGDYQPQHF	TGTGCCAGCTCACCTTCCGGGGATTATCAGCCCCAGCATTTT
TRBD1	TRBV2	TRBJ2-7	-	CASRGDRAPTYEQYF	TGTGCCAGCAGGGGGGACAGGGCGCCCACCTACGAGCAGTACTTC
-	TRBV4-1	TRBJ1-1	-	CASREPYDVNTEAFF	TGCGCCAGCCGGGAGCCATATGACGTGAACACTGAAGCTTTCTTT
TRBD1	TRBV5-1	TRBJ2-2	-	CASSLAGTANTGELFF	TGCGCCAGCAGCTTGGCCGGGACAGCTAACACCGGGGAGCTGTTTTTT
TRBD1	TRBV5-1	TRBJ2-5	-	CASSLGTGTETQYF	TGCGCCAGCAGCCTCGGGACAGGGACAGAGACCCAGTACTTC
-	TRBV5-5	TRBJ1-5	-	CASSLERVNQPQHF	TGTGCCAGCAGCTTGGAACGGGTCAATCAGCCCCAGCATTTT
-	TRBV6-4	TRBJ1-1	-	CASRLRPYEDTEAFF	TGTGCCAGCCGGCTCCGGCCCTACGAGGACACTGAAGCTTTCTTT
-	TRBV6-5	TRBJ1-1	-	CASSYSLQGLAEAFF	TGTGCCAGCAGTTACAGCCTCCAGGGACTCGCTGAAGCTTTCTTT
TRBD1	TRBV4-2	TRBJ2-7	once	CASSPGQGAYEQYF	TGTGCCAGCAGCCCGGGACAGGGGGCCTACGAGCAGTACTTC
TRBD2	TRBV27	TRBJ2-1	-	CASSLAGETYNEQFF	TGTGCCAGCAGTCTAGCGGGGGAAACCTACAATGAGCAGTTCTTC
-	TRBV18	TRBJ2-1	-	CASSPLKGLDEQFF	TGTGCCAGCTCACCCTTGAAGGGGCTAGACGAGCAGTTCTTC
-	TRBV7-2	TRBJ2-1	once	CASSLVARLHNEQFF	TGTGCCAGCAGCTTAGTGGCTAGATTACACAATGAGCAGTTCTTC
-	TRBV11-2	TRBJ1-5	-	CASTLRRRPPNQPQHF	TGTGCCAGCACCTTGAGGCGGAGACCCCCAAATCAGCCCCAGCATTTT
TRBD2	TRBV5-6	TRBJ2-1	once	CASRDGSRGDPYNEQFF	TGTGCCAGCAGGGACGGATCGCGGGGGGACCCCTACAATGAGCAGTTCTTC
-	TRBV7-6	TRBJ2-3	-	CASSSRLGQLNTDTQYF	TGTGCCAGCAGCTCTCGATTGGGACAACTAAACACAGATACGCAGTATTTT
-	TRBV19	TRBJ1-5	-	CASSPDGISNQPQHF	TGTGCCAGTAGTCCCGACGGGATTTCGAATCAGCCCCAGCATTTT
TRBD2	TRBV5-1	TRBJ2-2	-	CASSQGLAGTTGELFF	TGCGCCAGCAGCCAGGGACTAGCGGGGACCACCGGGGAGCTGTTTTTT
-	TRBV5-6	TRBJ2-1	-	CASKIRGGGSNEQFF	TGTGCCAGCAAGATTCGAGGGGGGGGATCCAATGAGCAGTTCTTC